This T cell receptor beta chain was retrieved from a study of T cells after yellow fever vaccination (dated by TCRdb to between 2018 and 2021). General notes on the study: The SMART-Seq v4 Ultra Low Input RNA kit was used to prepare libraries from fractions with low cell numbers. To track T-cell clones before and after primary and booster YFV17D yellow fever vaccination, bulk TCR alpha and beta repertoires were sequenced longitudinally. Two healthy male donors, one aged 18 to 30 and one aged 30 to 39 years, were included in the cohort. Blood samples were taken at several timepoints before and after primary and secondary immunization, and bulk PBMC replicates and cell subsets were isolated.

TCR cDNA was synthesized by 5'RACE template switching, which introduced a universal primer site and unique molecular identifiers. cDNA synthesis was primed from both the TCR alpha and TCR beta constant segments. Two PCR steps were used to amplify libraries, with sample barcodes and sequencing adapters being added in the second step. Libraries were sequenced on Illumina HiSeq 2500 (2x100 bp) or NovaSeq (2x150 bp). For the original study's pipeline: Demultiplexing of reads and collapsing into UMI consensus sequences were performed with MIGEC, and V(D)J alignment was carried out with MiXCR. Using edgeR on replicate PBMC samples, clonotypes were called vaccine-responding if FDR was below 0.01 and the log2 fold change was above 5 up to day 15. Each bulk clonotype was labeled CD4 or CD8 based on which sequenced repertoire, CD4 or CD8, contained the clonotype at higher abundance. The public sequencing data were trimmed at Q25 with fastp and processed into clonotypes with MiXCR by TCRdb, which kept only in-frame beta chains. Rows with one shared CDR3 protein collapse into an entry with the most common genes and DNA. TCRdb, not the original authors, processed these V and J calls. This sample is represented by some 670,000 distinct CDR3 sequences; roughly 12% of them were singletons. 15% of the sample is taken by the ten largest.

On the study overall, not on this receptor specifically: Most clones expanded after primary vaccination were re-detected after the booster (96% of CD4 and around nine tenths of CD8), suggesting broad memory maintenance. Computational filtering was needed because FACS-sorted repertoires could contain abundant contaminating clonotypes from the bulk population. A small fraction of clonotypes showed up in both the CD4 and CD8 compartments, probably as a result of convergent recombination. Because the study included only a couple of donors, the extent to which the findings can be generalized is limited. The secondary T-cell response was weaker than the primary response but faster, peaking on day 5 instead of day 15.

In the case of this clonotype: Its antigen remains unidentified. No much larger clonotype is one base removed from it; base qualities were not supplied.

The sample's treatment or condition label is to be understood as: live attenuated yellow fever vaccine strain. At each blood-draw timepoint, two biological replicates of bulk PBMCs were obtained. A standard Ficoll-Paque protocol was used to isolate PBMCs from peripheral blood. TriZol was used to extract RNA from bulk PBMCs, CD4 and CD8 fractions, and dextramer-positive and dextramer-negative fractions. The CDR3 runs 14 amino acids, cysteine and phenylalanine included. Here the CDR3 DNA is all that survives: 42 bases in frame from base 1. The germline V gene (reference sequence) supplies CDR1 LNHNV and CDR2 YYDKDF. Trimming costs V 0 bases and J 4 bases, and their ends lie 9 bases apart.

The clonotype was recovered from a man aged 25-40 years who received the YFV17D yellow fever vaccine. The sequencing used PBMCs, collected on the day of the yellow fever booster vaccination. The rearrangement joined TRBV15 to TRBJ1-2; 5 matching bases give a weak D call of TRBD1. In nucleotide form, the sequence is TGTGCCACCAGCAGAGAGTACAGGAGCTATGGCTACACCTTC. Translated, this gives CATSREYRSYGYTF.